What follows are 25 T cell receptor beta chains derived from one specimen sequenced in a study of T cells in Graves' hyperthyroidism and ophthalmopathy. TCR beta CDR3 region amplification was performed from RNA transcripts. RT-PCR in the first round (using the HTBI primer set) targeted the TCR CDR3. TCRdb re-derived calls from the multiplex PCR reads in MiXCR, one entry per CDR3 protein. The table lists approximately 600,000 distinct CDR3 sequences, around 21% of them singletons. What was sequenced was blood. These receptors were taken from a young man with Graves' ophthalmopathy.

The sample holds many counts of this clonotype. The CDR3: CASSETGNMNTEAFF. CDR3 nucleotides: TGTGCCAGCAGTGAAACGGGTAACATGAACACTGAAGCTTTCTTT. The chain uses TRBV13 and TRBJ1-1; D is uncertain. The CDR3 contains 15 residues. Germline lookup yields CDR1 PRHDT and CDR2 FYEKMQ (reference sequence). V shed 6 bases and J shed 0 bases, with 14 bases lying between them.

This clonotype has a count of ten or more. The chain employs TRBV7-2 and TRBJ2-7; D not certain. The CDR3 has 13 residues. V was shortened by 2 bases and J by 6 bases, with 11 bases between the two germline ends. Germline values: CDR1 SGHTA, CDR2 FQGNSA. CDR3 sequence (DNA): TGTGCCAGCAGCTTATCGCTGGAATTCGAGCAGTACTTC. This gives the protein CASSLSLEFEQYF.

This clonotype was observed at least ten times. The V gene is TRBV28, the J gene TRBJ1-6; tentative D call: TRBD1 (6 bases). V lost 11 bases, J lost 9 bases, and 14 bases lay in between. Per germline, CDR1 MDHEN and CDR2 SYDVKM. CDR3 length: 12 residues. CDR3 protein: CAGGRVSSPLHF. The CDR3 DNA reads as TGTGCCGGGGGCAGGGTTAGTTCACCCCTCCACTTT. The full variable domain, its missing parts supplied by reference TRBV28 and TRBJ1-6, is DVKVTQSSRYLVKRTGEKVFLECVQDMDHENMFWYRQDPGLGLRLIYFSYDVKMKEKGDIPEGYSVSREKKERFSLILESASTNQTSMYLCAGGRVSSPLHFGNGTRLTVT.

The V and J genes are TRBV29-1 and TRBJ2-3, with D unresolved. Trimming stripped 4 bases from V and 4 bases from J, with 9 bases between. The CDR3 is 12 residues long. Germline CDR1 is SQVTM and CDR2 is ANQGSEA. The CDR3: CSVATQADTQYF. CDR3 sequence (DNA): TGCAGCGTTGCGACGCAGGCAGATACGCAGTATTTT.

Comments on this clonotype: One base away lies a much larger clone, so this may be a sequencing read error. The chain carries TRBV7-2 and TRBJ2-7; TRBD1 agrees at 7 bases. There are 16 residues in the CDR3. V trimming: 1 base; J trimming: 0 bases; junction bases outside the gene matches: 6. Germline lookup yields CDR1 SGHTA and CDR2 FQGNSA. CDR3 nucleotide sequence: TGTGCCAGCAGCTTAGGTCTAGGGGGCGGCTCCTACGAGCAGTACTTC. Protein product: CASSLGLGGGSYEQYF.

This clonotype has ten or more counts. V usage is TRBV7-2 and J usage is TRBJ2-7; D is undetermined. Germline CDR1 SGHTA, CDR2 FQGNSA. This CDR3 contains 13 residues. With 1 base removed from V and 5 bases from J, the gap between germline ends came to 9 bases. The CDR3 coding sequence is TGTGCCAGCAGCTTAGTCCCCCGCGACGAGCAGTACTTC. Translation: CASSLVPRDEQYF. Looking up the rest from reference TRBV7-2 and TRBJ2-7 gives the full variable domain: GAGVSQSPSNKVTEKGKDVELRCDPISGHTALYWYRQSLGQGLEFLIYFQGNSAPDKSGLPSDRFSAERTGGSVSTLTIQRTQQEDSAVYLCASSLVPRDEQYFGPGTRLTVT.

The V gene is TRBV7-9, the J gene TRBJ2-7, with 7 bases matching TRBD1. This CDR3 contains 14 residues. CDR1 is SEHNR, CDR2 FQNEAQ, per germline (reference sequence). Trimming at V came to 4 bases and at J to 5 bases, leaving 8 bases not matched to a gene. DNA for the CDR3: TGTGCCAGCAGCTCTAAAGGACAGGCTGACGAGCAGTACTTC. Its translation: CASSSKGQADEQYF. The full variable domain, its missing parts supplied by reference TRBV7-9 and TRBJ2-7, is DTGVSQNPRHKITKRGQNVTFRCDPISEHNRLYWYRQTLGQGPEFLTYFQNEAQLEKSRLLSDRFSAERPKGSFSTLEIQRTEQGDSAMYLCASSSKGQADEQYFGPGTRLTVT.

The rearrangement uses TRBV6-1 and TRBJ2-7; D is unresolved. This CDR3 is built from 16 residues. Germline lookup yields CDR1 MNHNS and CDR2 SASEGT. Deletions cut 5 bases from V and 0 bases from J, with 17 bases between. In DNA form, the CDR3 reads TGTGCCAGCAGTAACCCGGGCCAGCAATACTCCTACGAGCAGTACTTC. Encoded protein: CASSNPGQQYSYEQYF.

Comment on this clonotype: Given a much more abundant clone one base away, this may be a read error. The genes are TRBV5-1 and TRBJ1-1; D may be TRBD1 (5 bases). The germline V gene has CDR1 SGHRS and CDR2 YFSETQ. There are 13 residues in the CDR3. The CDR3 spells CASSFKKDTGAFF. The CDR3 nucleotides read TGCGCCAGCAGCTTTAAGAAGGACACTGGAGCTTTCTTT.

This clonotype was seen many times. The CDR3 loop reads CASITSLAYGEQYF. As DNA, the CDR3 is TGTGCCAGCATCACTTCCCTAGCATATGGCGAGCAGTACTTC. The V call is TRBV28, the J call TRBJ2-7; D is perhaps TRBD2 (5 bases). Germline CDR1 is MDHEN and CDR2 is SYDVKM. This CDR3 comprises 14 residues. V dropped 7 bases and J dropped 6 bases, with 19 bases sitting between them.

This clonotype was seen a handful of times. The V call is TRBV5-1, the J call TRBJ1-5; TRBD1 is a possible D gene (5 bases). The germline V gene encodes CDR1 SGHRS and CDR2 YFSETQ. CDR3 length: 14 residues. V was pared by 4 bases and J by 4 bases, with 12 bases between. The CDR3 DNA reads TGCGCCAGCAGCACAGACGGGGGGAATCAGCCCCAGCATTTT. Its translation is CASSTDGGNQPQHF.

The table lists this clonotype with a few counts. V is TRBV2 and J is TRBJ2-1; 11 bases are a match to TRBD2. The germline CDR1 and CDR2 sequences are SNHLY and FYNNEI. The J segment lost 2 bases and the V segment lost 0 bases, leaving 6 bases of the junction unmatched. This CDR3 has 18 residues. DNA for the CDR3: TGTGCCAGCAGTGAAGCGGCTAGCGGGAGGACCACCTACAATGAGCAGTTCTTC. This encodes CASSEAASGRTTYNEQFF.

This clonotype was counted between two and nine times. V gene TRBV6-1 combines with J gene TRBJ2-7; 10 bases align to TRBD2. From germline, CDR1 is MNHNS and CDR2 SASEGT. The CDR3 is 14 amino acids. The J segment lost 5 bases and the V segment lost 5 bases, leaving 6 bases of the junction unmatched. This CDR3 reads CASSLAGVADEQYF. Here the CDR3 DNA reads TGTGCCAGCAGTCTAGCGGGAGTGGCTGACGAGCAGTACTTC.

This clonotype has ten or more counts. The chain recombines TRBV6-1 with TRBJ1-1, with 8 bases identical to TRBD1. The CDR3 runs to 14 residues. V lost 2 bases and J lost 3; bases outside the gene matches: 2. Germline assignment: CDR1 MNHNS and CDR2 SASEGT. This chain's CDR3 is CASSEQGADTEAFF. CDR3 bases: TGTGCCAGCAGTGAACAGGGGGCAGACACTGAAGCTTTCTTT.

The chain is built from TRBV10-3 and TRBJ1-4, with D maybe TRBD1 (5 bases). This CDR3 comprises 14 residues. Germline V gene sequence: CDR1 ENHRY, CDR2 SYGVKD. Trimming took off 4 bases at V and 5 bases at J, with 11 bases between the two ends. The CDR3 DNA sequence: TGTGCCATCAGTGGGGGCTCCCGGAATGAAAAACTGTTTTTT. This encodes CAISGGSRNEKLFF.

This clonotype was detected only a few times. The chain uses TRBV3-1 and TRBJ2-3; TRBD2 aligns across 14 bases. CDR3 size: 17 residues. V lost 7 bases to trimming and J lost 4 bases; unmatched junction nucleotides: 10. The germline CDR1 and CDR2 sequences are LGHDT and YNNKEL (reference sequence). CDR3: CASNESPGLAGADTQYF. The CDR3 DNA follows: TGTGCCAGCAACGAAAGTCCGGGACTAGCGGGAGCAGATACGCAGTATTTT.

This clonotype was seen only a few times. The rearrangement uses TRBV11-2 and TRBJ2-1; TRBD2 matches 10 bases. The CDR3 extends over 17 amino acids. The trim removed 7 bases at V and 4 bases at J, leaving 13 bases unmatched. Germline loops: CDR1 SGHAT, CDR2 FQNNGV. The CDR3, as DNA: TGTGCCAGCAACCCCCCACCCGGGACTAGCGTGTACAATGAGCAGTTCTTC. The encoded protein is CASNPPPGTSVYNEQFF.

This clonotype turned up a few times. V usage is TRBV19 and J usage is TRBJ2-7, with D possibly TRBD2 on 5 matching bases. Trimming took off 5 bases at V and 2 bases at J, with 19 bases between the two ends. Looked up from germline, CDR1 is LNHDA and CDR2 is SQIVND (reference sequence). The CDR3 is made up of 16 amino acids. CDR3 DNA sequence: TGTGCCAGTAGTCCCCACGGAGGAAACGTGCCCTACGAGCAGTACTTC. This sequence encodes CASSPHGGNVPYEQYF.

There are a few counts of this clonotype. This chain links TRBV10-3 with TRBJ2-1, with 14 bases identical to TRBD2. Trimming at V came to 9 bases and at J to 0 bases, leaving 1 base not matched to a gene. Germline CDR1 ENHRY, CDR2 SYGVKD. This CDR3 is built from 15 residues. CDR3 loop: CAIGTSGSSYNEQFF. As DNA, the CDR3 is TGTGCCATAGGGACTAGCGGGAGCTCCTACAATGAGCAGTTCTTC.

The chain employs TRBV7-9 and TRBJ2-5; 14 bases match TRBD2. V lost 5 bases to trimming and J lost 4 bases; unmatched junction nucleotides: 6. The CDR3 loop spans 16 amino acids. Germline values: CDR1 SEHNR, CDR2 FQNEAQ (reference sequence). The CDR3 is CASSKGLAGAGETQYF. In DNA form, the CDR3 reads TGTGCCAGCAGCAAGGGACTAGCGGGAGCAGGAGAGACCCAGTACTTC.

This clonotype was recorded a few times. This chain links TRBV5-5 with TRBJ2-1, with TRBD1 as a possible D gene (5 bases). CDR1 and CDR2 from the germline V gene are SGHKS and YYEKEE (reference sequence). This CDR3 comprises 13 residues. The V end lost 0 bases, the J end lost 10 bases, and 11 bases lay between the germline ends. CDR3 protein: CASSLEGINEQFF. The CDR3 coding sequence is TGTGCCAGCAGCTTGGAGGGGATCAACGAGCAGTTCTTC.

This clonotype was seen at least ten times. The chain uses TRBV6-1 and TRBJ1-1; 8 positions match TRBD1. There are 16 residues in the CDR3. The V segment lost 4 bases and the J segment 7 bases; nucleotides outside the gene matches: 14. Germline CDR1 MNHNS, CDR2 SASEGT. CDR3 protein: CASSASLQDRAFEAFF. For the CDR3, the DNA is TGTGCCAGCAGTGCAAGTCTTCAGGACAGGGCCTTTGAAGCTTTCTTT.

This rearrangement joins TRBV28 to TRBJ2-3, with D unclear. CDR1 MDHEN and CDR2 SYDVKM come from the germline V gene. V gave up 8 bases and J gave up 2 bases, with 5 bases separating them. The CDR3 consists of 11 residues. The DNA for the CDR3 is TGTGCCAGCTGCGTCACAGATACGCAGTATTTT. This codes for CASCVTDTQYF.

The chain employs TRBV14 and TRBJ2-7, with D hard to call. Germline CDR1 is SGHDN and CDR2 is FVKESK. Trimming stripped 1 base from V and 0 bases from J, with 10 bases between. The CDR3 loop spans 15 amino acids. CDR3 DNA: TGTGCCAGCAGCCAAGGACTCCTCCTCTCCTACGAGCAGTACTTC. Translation: CASSQGLLLSYEQYF.

This clonotype occurred a few times. This sequence joins TRBV6-2 or TRBV6-3 and TRBJ2-1; D might be TRBD2 (5 bases). The germline gives CDR1 MNHEY, CDR2 SVGEGT. The CDR3 spans 18 residues. V shed 0 bases and J shed 0 bases, with 15 bases lying between them. As DNA, the CDR3 is TGTGCCAGCAGTTACTCCTCGTTCGGGGATCCCTCCTACAATGAGCAGTTCTTC. It translates to CASSYSSFGDPSYNEQFF.